This TCR beta chain was identified in a study of blood T cell repertoires in COVID-19. TCRdb's table, derived via immunoSEQ multiplex PCR, lists solely in-frame clones and lacks some. The sample has fewer than 350,000 clones; roughly 85% are singletons. The V gene end was trimmed by 4 bases and the J gene end by 3 bases; junction bases not matched to a gene: 9. The germline V gene encodes CDR1 MGHRA and CDR2 YSYEKL. This CDR3 is built from 16 residues. This TCR was sampled from a woman aged 25 to 39 who had been exposed to COVID-19. Sequenced input: PBMCs or T cells enriched from blood (not recorded which). The chain employs TRBV4-1 and TRBJ2-3, with TRBD2 identical over 8 bases. The CDR3 reads CASSRGEGLGTDTQYF. The CDR3 bases are TGCGCCAGCAGCCGGGGGGAGGGACTAGGGACAGATACGCAGTATTTT.